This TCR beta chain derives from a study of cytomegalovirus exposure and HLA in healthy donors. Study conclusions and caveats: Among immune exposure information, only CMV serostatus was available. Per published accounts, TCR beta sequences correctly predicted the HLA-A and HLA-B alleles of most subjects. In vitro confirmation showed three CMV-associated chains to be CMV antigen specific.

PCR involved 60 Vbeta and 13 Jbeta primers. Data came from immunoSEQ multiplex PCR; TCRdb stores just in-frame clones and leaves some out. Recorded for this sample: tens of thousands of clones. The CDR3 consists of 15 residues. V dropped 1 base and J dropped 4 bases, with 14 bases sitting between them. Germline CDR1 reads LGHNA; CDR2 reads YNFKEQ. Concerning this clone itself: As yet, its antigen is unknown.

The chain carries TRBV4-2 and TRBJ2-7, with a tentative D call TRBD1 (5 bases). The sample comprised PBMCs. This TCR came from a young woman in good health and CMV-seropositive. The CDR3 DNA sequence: TGTGCCAGCAGCCAAGGAGAAGGGGCCTGGTACGAGCAGTACTTC. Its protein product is CASSQGEGAWYEQYF.